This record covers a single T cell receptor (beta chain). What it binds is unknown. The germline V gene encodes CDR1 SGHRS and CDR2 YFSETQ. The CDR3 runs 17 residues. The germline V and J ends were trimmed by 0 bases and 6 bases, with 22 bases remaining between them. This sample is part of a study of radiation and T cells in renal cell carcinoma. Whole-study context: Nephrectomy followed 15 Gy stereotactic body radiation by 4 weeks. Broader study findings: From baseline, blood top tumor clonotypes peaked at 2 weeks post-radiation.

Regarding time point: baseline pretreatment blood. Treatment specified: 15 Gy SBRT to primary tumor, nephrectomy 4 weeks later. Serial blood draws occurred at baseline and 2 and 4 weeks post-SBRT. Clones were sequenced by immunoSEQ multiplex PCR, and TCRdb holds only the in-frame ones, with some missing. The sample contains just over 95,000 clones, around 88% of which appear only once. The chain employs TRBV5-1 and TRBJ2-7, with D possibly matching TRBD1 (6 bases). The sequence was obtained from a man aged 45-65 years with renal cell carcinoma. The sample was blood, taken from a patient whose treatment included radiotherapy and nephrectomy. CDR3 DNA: TGCGCCAGCAGCTTGGTCTTCAGGGGCAAATCGTTGGCCGAGCAGTACTTC. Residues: CASSLVFRGKSLAEQYF.